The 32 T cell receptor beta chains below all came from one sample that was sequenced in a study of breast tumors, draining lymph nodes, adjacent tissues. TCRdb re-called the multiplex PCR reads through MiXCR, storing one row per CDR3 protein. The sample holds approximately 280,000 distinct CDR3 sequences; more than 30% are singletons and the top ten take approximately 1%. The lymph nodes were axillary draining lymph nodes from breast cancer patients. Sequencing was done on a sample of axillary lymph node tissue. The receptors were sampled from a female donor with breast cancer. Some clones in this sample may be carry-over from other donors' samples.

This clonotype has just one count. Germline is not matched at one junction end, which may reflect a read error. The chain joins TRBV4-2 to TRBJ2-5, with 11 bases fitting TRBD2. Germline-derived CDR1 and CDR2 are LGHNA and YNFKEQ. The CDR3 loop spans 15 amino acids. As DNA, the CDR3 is TGTACCAGCAGCCAAGGGACTAGCGGCCAAGAGACCCAGTACTTC. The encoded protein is CTSSQGTSGQETQYF.

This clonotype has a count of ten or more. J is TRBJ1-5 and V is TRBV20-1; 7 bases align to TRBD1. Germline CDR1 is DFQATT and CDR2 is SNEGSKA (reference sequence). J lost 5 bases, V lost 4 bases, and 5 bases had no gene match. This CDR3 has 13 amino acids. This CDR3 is CSATQGVDQPQHF. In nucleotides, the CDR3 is TGCAGTGCTACCCAGGGGGTGGATCAGCCCCAGCATTTT.

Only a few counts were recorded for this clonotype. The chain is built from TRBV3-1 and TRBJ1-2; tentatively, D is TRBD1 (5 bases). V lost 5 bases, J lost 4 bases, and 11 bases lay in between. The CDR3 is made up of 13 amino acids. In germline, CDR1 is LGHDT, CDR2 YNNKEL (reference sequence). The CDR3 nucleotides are TGTGCCAGCAGCTCTGACAGCCTCTATGGCTACACCTTC. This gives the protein CASSSDSLYGYTF. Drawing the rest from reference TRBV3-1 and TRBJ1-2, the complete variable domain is DTAVSQTPKYLVTQMGNDKSIKCEQNLGHDTMYWYKQDSKKFLKIMFSYNNKELIINETVPNRFSPKSPDKAHLNLHINSLELGDSAVYFCASSSDSLYGYTFGSGTRLTVV.

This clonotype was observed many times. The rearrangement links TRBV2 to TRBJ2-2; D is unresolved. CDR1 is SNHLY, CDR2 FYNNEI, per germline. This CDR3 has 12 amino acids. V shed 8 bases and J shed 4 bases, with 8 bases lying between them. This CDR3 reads CASVRGTGELFF. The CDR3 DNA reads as TGTGCCAGCGTCCGAGGCACCGGGGAGCTGTTTTTT.

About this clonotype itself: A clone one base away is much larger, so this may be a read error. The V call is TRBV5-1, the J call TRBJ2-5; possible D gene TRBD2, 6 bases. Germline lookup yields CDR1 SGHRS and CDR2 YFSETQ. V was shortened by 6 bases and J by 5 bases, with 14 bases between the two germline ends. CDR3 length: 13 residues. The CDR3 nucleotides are TGCGCCAGCAATCTAGCGACGGGGGAGACCCAGTACTTC. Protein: CASNLATGETQYF.

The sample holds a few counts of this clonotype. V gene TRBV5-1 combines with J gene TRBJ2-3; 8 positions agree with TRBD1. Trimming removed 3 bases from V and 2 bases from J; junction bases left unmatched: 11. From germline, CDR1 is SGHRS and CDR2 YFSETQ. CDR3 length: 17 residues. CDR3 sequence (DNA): TGCGCCAGCAGCTGGGGACAGGCGAAGACATCCACAGATACGCAGTATTTT. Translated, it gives CASSWGQAKTSTDTQYF. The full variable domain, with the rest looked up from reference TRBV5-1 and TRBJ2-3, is KAGVTQTPRYLIKTRGQQVTLSCSPISGHRSVSWYQQTPGQGLQFLFEYFSETQRNKGNFPGRFSGRQFSNSRSEMNVSTLELGDSALYLCASSWGQAKTSTDTQYFGPGTRLTVL.

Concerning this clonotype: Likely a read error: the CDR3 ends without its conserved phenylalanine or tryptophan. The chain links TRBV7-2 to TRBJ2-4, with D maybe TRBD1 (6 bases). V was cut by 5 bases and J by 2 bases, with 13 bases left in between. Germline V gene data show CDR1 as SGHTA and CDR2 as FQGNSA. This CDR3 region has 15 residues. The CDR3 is CASSATGSTKNIQYL. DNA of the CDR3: TGTGCCAGCAGCGCTACAGGGAGCACCAAAAACATTCAGTACCTC.

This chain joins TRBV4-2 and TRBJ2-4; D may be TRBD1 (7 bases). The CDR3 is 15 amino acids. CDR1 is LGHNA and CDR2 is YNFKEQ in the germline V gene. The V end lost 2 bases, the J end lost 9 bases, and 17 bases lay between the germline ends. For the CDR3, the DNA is TGTGCCAGCAGCCAAAGTACCAGGGGGGATGGCATTCAGTACTTC. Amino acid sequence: CASSQSTRGDGIQYF.

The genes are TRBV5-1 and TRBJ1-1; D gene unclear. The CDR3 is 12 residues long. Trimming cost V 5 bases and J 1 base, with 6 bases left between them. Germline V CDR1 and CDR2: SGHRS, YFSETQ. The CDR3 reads CASRLENTEAFF. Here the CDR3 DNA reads TGCGCCAGCAGGTTAGAGAACACTGAAGCTTTCTTT.

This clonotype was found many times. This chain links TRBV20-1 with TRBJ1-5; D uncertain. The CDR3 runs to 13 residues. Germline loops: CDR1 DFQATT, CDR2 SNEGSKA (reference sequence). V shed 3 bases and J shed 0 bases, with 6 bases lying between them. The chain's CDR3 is CSASLGSNQPQHF. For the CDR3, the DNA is TGCAGTGCTAGCTTGGGTAGCAATCAGCCCCAGCATTTT.

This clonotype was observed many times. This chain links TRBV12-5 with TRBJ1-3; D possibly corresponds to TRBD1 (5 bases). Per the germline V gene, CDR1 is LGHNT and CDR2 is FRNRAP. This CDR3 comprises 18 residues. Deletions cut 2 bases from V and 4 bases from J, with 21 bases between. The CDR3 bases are TGTGCTAGTGGTTTGCCCACCCCCGGGGGAAGAATCGGAAACACCATATATTTT. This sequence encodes CASGLPTPGGRIGNTIYF.

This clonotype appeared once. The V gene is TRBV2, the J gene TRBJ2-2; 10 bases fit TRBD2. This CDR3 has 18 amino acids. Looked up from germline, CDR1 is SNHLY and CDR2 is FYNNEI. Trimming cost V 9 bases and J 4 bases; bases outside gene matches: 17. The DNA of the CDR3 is TGTGCCAGAAGTAGGGGATTAGCGGGAGGCGTAGGCACCGGGGAGCTGTTTTTT. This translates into CARSRGLAGGVGTGELFF.

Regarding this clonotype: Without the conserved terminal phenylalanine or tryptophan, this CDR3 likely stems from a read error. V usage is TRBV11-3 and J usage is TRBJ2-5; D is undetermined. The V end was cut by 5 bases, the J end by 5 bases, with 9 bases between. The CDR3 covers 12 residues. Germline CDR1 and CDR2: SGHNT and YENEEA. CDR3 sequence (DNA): TGTGCCAGCAGCCAAGTGGGCGAGACCCAGTACATC. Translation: CASSQVGETQYI.

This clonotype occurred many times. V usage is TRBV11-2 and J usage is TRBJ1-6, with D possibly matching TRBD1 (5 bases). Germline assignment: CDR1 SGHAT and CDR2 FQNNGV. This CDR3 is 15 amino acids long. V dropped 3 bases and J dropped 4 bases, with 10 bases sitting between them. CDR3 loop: CASSFRVGYNSPLHF. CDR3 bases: TGTGCCAGCAGCTTCAGGGTGGGGTATAATTCACCCCTCCACTTT.

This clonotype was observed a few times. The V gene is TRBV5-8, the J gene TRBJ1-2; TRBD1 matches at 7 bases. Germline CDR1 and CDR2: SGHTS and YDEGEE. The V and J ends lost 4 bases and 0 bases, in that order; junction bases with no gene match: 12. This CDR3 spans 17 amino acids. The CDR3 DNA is TGTGCCAGCAGCGCGCGAGGAGGGCAGGGGGCTAACTATGGCTACACCTTC. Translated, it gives CASSARGGQGANYGYTF.

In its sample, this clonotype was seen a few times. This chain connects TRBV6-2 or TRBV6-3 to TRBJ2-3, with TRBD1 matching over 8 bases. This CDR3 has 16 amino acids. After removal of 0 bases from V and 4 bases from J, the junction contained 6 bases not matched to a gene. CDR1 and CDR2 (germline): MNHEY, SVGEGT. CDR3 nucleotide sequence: TGTGCCAGCAGTTACTCGATGGCAGGGGGCCCAGATACGCAGTATTTT. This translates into CASSYSMAGGPDTQYF.

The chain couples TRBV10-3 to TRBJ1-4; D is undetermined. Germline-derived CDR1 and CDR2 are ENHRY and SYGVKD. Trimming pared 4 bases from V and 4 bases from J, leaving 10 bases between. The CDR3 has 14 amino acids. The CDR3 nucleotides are TGTGCCATCAGTGGTCGGGCCAGTAATGAAAAACTGTTTTTT. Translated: CAISGRASNEKLFF.

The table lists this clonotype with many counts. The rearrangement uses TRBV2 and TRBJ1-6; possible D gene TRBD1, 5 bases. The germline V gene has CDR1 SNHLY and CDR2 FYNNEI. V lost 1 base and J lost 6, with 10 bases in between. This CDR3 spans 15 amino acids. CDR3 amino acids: CASSEEGVGNSPLHF. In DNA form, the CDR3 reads TGTGCCAGCAGTGAAGAAGGGGTGGGTAATTCACCCCTCCACTTT.

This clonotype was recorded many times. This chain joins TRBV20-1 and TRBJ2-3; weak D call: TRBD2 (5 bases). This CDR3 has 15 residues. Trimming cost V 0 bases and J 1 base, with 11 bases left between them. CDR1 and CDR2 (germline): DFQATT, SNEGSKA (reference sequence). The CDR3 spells CSARDRGFGTDTQYF. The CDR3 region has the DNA TGCAGTGCTAGAGATCGGGGATTTGGCACAGATACGCAGTATTTT.

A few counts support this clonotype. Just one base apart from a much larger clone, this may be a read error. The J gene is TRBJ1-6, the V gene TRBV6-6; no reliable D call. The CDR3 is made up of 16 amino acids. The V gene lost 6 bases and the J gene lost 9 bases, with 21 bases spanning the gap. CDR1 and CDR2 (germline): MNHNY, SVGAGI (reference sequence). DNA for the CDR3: TGTGCCAGCAGGCGAACGCCCGACATACCCAGTTCACCCCTCCACTTT. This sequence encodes CASRRTPDIPSSPLHF.

The CDR3 DNA reads as TGCAGTGCTCCTGCACGGACTAGCGGGAGACTGGGCACAGATACGCAGTATTTT. Amino acids: CSAPARTSGRLGTDTQYF. The genes are TRBV20-1 and TRBJ2-3, with TRBD2 matching 13 bases. This CDR3 is 18 amino acids long. In germline, CDR1 is DFQATT, CDR2 SNEGSKA (reference sequence). The ends lost 5 bases at V and 1 base at J; junction bases unmatched: 12.

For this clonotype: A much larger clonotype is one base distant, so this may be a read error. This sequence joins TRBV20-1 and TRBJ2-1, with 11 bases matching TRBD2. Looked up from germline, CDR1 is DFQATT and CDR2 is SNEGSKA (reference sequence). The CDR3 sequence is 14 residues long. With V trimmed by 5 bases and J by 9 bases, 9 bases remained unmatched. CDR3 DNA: TGCAGTGCTGATATGACTAGCGGGACTGCTGAGCAGTTCTTC. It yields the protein CSADMTSGTAEQFF.

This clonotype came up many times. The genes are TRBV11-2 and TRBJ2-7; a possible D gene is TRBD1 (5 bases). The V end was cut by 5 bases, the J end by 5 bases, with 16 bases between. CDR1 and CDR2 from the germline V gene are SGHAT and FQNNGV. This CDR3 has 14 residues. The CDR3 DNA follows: TGTGCCAGCAGCGAACAGGATGCTATTGACGAGCAGTACTTC. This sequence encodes CASSEQDAIDEQYF.

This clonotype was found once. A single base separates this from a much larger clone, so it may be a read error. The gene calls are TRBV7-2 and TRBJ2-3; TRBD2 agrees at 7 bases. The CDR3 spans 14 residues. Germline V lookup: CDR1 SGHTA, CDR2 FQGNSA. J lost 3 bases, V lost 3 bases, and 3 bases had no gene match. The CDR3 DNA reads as TGTGCCAGCAGCTTGGGAGGGAGGACAGATACGCAGTATTTT. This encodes CASSLGGRTDTQYF.

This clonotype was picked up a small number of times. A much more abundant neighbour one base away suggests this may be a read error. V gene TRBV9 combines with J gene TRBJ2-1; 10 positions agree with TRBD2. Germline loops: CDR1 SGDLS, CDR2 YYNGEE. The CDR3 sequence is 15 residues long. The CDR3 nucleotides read TGTGCCAGCAGCGTCACTAGCGGGATATTGAATGAGCCGTTCTTC. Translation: CASSVTSGILNEPFF.

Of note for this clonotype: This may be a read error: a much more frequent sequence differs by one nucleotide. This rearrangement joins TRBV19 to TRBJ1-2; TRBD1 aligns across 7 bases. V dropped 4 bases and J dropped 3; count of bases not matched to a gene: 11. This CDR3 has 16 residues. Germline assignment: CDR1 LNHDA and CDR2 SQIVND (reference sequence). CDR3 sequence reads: CASSRKVDRRDYGYTF. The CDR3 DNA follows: TGTGCCAGTAGTAGGAAAGTGGACAGGCGAGACTATGGCTACACCTTC.

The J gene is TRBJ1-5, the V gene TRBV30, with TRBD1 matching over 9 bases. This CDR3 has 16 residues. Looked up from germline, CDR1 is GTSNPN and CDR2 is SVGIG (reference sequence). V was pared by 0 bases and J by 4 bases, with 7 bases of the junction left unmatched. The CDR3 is CAWSVYTGGRNQPQHF. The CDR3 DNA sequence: TGTGCCTGGAGTGTATATACAGGGGGCCGTAATCAGCCCCAGCATTTT.

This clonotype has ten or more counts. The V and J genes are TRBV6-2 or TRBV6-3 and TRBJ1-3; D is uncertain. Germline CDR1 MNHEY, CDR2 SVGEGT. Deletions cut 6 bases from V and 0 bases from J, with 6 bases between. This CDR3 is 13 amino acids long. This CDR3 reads CASRTSSGNTIYF. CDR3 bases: TGTGCCAGCAGAACAAGCTCTGGAAACACCATATATTTT.

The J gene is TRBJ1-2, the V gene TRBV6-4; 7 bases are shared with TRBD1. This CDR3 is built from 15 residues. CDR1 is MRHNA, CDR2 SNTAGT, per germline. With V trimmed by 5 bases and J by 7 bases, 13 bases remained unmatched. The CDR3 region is CASSPGTAFSGGYTF. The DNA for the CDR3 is TGTGCCAGCAGTCCTGGGACAGCCTTTTCGGGTGGCTACACCTTC.

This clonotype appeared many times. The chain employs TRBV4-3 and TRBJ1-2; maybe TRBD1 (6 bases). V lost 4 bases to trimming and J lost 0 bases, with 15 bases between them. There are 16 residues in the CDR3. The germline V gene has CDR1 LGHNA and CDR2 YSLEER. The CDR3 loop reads CASSPTQGIANYGYTF. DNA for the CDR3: TGCGCCAGCAGCCCCACCCAGGGGATAGCTAACTATGGCTACACCTTC.

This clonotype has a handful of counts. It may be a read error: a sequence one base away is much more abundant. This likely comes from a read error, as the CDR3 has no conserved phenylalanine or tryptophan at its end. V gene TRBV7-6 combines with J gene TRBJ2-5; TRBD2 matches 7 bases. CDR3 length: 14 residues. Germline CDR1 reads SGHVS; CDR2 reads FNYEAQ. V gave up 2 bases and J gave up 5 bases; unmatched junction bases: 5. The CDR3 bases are TGTGCCAGCAGCTTATCTTCCGGGGGGGAGACCCAGTACCTC. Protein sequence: CASSLSSGGETQYL.

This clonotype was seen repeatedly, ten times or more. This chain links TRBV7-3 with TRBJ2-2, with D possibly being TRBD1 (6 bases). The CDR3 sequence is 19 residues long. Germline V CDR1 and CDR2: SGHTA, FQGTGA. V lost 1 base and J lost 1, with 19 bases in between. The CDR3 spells CASSLNPYTGMKNTGELFF. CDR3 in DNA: TGTGCCAGCAGCTTAAATCCGTATACAGGGATGAAGAACACCGGGGAGCTGTTTTTT. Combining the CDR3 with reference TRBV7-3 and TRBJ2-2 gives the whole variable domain GAGVSQTPSNKVTEKGKYVELRCDPISGHTALYWYRQSLGQGPEFLIYFQGTGAADDSGLPNDRFFAVRPEGSVSTLKIQRTERGDSAVYLCASSLNPYTGMKNTGELFFGEGSRLTVL.